This T cell receptor beta chain was sequenced during a study of regulatory T cells in long-lasting Graves disease. Construction of the TCR beta libraries employed iRepertoire HTBI primers in conjunction with Arm-PCR of CDR3 regions. Per the study methods: In the combined samples, approximately 62 TRBV and more than twelve TRBJ segments were identified. TCRdb passed the multiplex PCR reads through MiXCR, listing each CDR3 protein once. These V and J calls derive from TCRdb rather than the authors' analysis. This sample has about 660,000 distinct CDR3 sequences, with about 32% found just once. Time point of the sample: persistent/refractory GD, antithyroid drugs over 5 years with positive TRAb. From RNA extracted from PBMCs, the TCR library was made. The study's findings and limits: Persistent disease preferred TRBV28, TRBJ1-2 and TRBJ2-5; new disease, TRBV20-1 and TRBJ2-1.

V was shortened by 3 bases and J by 4 bases, with 16 bases between the two germline ends. The CDR3 extends over 16 amino acids. From germline, CDR1 is MDHEN and CDR2 SYDVKM. For this clonotype: As yet, its antigen is unknown.

This sequence was found in a female donor with Graves disease. The input for sequencing was peripheral blood mononuclear cells (PBMCs), taken when the disease was refractory, from a patient treated with antithyroid drugs. This chain uses TRBV28 with TRBJ1-3; D may be TRBD1 (5 bases). Written as DNA, the CDR3 is TGTGCCAGCAGTTTCCCCGGACAAAGAAGGGGAAACACCATATATTTT. Translated: CASSFPGQRRGNTIYF.